These T cell receptor beta chains were read from a single sample in a study of T cell repertoires in cytomegalovirus infection. No antigen is known for these receptors. From the reads, TCRdb called clonotypes with MiXCR, one entry per CDR3 protein. The sample lists about 700,000 distinct CDR3 sequences, 30% to 35% occurring once. The sample here was cultured PBMCs, taken from culture after CMV antigen stimulation. Source of these receptors: a human donor in good health (CMV status not recorded). Some clones in this sample may be carry-over from other donors' samples. The CDR3 runs from the conserved cysteine through the conserved F or W. Each record gives: V gene, CDR3 protein.

v_gene: TRBV6-2/TRBV6-3; CDR3aa: CASSYNVGGLTDTQYF
v_gene: TRBV6-5; CDR3aa: CASSSQDTTTQSTPPSGNTIYF
v_gene: TRBV7-9; CDR3aa: CASSLDREVDEQYF
v_gene: TRBV19; CDR3aa: CASKGTSGSNEQFF
v_gene: TRBV7-9; CDR3aa: CASSLGQGGGYTF
v_gene: TRBV14; CDR3aa: CASSSLAPNTGELFF
v_gene: TRBV6-5; CDR3aa: CASSSLGLTGWGTDTQYF
v_gene: TRBV10-2; CDR3aa: CASSVVELAYEQYF
v_gene: TRBV7-9; CDR3aa: CASSPDILMGSYEQYF
v_gene: TRBV6-2/TRBV6-3; CDR3aa: CASIRDRYTGELFF
v_gene: TRBV12-3/TRBV12-4; CDR3aa: CASSGRGGRYEQYF
v_gene: TRBV6-5; CDR3aa: CASSYRLAGADEQFF
v_gene: TRBV6-6; CDR3aa: CASAAGGLNEQFF
v_gene: TRBV6-1; CDR3aa: CASKQGGLTDTQYF
v_gene: TRBV28; CDR3aa: CASLGYSNQPQHF
v_gene: TRBV6-2/TRBV6-3; CDR3aa: CASRDGRRDNSPLHF
v_gene: TRBV7-2; CDR3aa: CASSWPGLAGGYNTGELFF
v_gene: TRBV27; CDR3aa: CASSSGGGPYSNQPQHF
v_gene: TRBV6-6; CDR3aa: CASRPRGQETQYF
v_gene: TRBV7-2; CDR3aa: CASSVSGRVETQYF
v_gene: TRBV15; CDR3aa: CATSSRDRGWRNTEAFF
v_gene: TRBV7-9; CDR3aa: CASSLRTGGETQYF
v_gene: TRBV2; CDR3aa: CASLGNMNTEAFF
v_gene: TRBV7-2; CDR3aa: CASSLLVSGRPNTGELFF
v_gene: TRBV6-2/TRBV6-3; CDR3aa: CASTLTERGEKLFF
v_gene: TRBV11-2; CDR3aa: CASSLLGRAETQYF
v_gene: TRBV2; CDR3aa: CASMDRGNTGELFF
v_gene: TRBV11-2; CDR3aa: CASSLDRAGGAGANVLTF
v_gene: TRBV27; CDR3aa: CASSLSIGAGTQYF
v_gene: TRBV7-9; CDR3aa: CASWELTEAFF
v_gene: TRBV19; CDR3aa: CASSPSEFTDTQYF
v_gene: TRBV14; CDR3aa: CASSQVGPTVGTYNEQFF
v_gene: TRBV2; CDR3aa: CASMIGGGRGETQYF
v_gene: TRBV19; CDR3aa: CASTASGGGTVLTAYNEQFF
v_gene: TRBV4-1; CDR3aa: CASSHDPGLEQYF
v_gene: TRBV5-1; CDR3aa: CASGTGQGDVLTF
v_gene: TRBV12-3/TRBV12-4; CDR3aa: CASSRQGFTDTQYF
v_gene: TRBV12-3/TRBV12-4; CDR3aa: CASSFTSDEQYF
v_gene: TRBV6-1; CDR3aa: CASSEAALWDSPLHF
v_gene: TRBV20-1; CDR3aa: CSASGQEGLVGGYTF
v_gene: TRBV7-2; CDR3aa: CASSRDRGGYEQYF